This paragraph reports one T cell receptor beta chain. This entry belongs to a study of cytomegalovirus exposure and HLA in healthy donors. From germline, CDR1 is SGHDT and CDR2 YYEEEE. The CDR3 has 13 residues. V dropped 2 bases and J dropped 7 bases, with 7 bases sitting between them. Vbeta (60) and Jbeta (13) primers were used in the PCR. Only in-frame clones appear in the TCRdb table, and some are missing; sequencing was by immunoSEQ multiplex PCR. The sample lists about 220,000 clones, roughly 75% seen once, with 1.8% in the top ten. This sequence joins TRBV5-6 and TRBJ1-6, with unresolved D. Sample: PBMCs. The TCR was taken from a woman in her twenties or thirties in good health and CMV-seronegative. The CDR3 DNA sequence: TGTGCCAGCAGCTTCAGAGGGAATTCACCCCTCCACTTT. Translated, it gives CASSFRGNSPLHF.